This T cell receptor beta chain was profiled in a study of T cells after yellow fever vaccination. General study results and limits: By day 5 rather than day 15, the secondary response had peaked, though it was weaker. Once the booster was given, most primary-vaccination clones reappeared, at 95% to 98% for CD4 and more than 85% for CD8. Any FACS-sorted repertoire could hold abundant clonotypes that contaminate it from the bulk population.

Notes on this clonotype: The antigen remains undetermined.

This CDR3 spans 14 amino acids. Germline V gene lookup returns CDR1 SGHKS and CDR2 YYEKEE (reference sequence). The V gene lost 4 bases and the J gene lost 4 bases, with 11 bases spanning the gap. It was through 5'RACE template switching that TCR cDNA was made, with a universal primer site and UMIs added. Using its own MiXCR run on the 5' RACE reads, TCRdb lists one record per CDR3 protein. The data show roughly 520,000 distinct CDR3 sequences, around a fifth seen once. Sample: PBMCs, taken roughly 20 days after the first yellow fever vaccination. This clonotype originated in a man between 18 and 35 years old who received the YFV17D yellow fever vaccine. The chain uses TRBV5-5 and TRBJ2-2; D is possibly TRBD2 (5 bases). The CDR3 sequence is CASSLGIFTGELFF. The CDR3 bases are TGTGCCAGCAGCCTCGGGATCTTCACCGGGGAGCTGTTTTTT. The complete variable domain, with remaining parts taken from reference TRBV5-5 and TRBJ2-2, reads DAGVTQSPTHLIKTRGQQVTLRCSPISGHKSVSWYQQVLGQGPQFIFQYYEKEERGRGNFPDRFSARQFPNYSSELNVNALLLGDSALYLCASSLGIFTGELFFGEGSRLTVL.